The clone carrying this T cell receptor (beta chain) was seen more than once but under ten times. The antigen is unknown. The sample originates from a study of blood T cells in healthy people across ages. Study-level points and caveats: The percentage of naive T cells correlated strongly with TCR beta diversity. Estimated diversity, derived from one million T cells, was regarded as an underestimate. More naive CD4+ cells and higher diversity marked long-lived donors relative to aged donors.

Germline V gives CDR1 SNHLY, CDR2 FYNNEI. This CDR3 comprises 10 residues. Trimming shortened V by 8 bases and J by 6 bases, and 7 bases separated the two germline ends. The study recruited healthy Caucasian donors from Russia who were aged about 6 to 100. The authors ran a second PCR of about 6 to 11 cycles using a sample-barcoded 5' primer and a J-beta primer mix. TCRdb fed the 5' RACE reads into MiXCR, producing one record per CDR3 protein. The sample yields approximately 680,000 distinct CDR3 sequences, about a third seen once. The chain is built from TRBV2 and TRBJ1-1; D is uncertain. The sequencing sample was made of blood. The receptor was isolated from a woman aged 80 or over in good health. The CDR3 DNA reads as TGTGCCAGCCCGGGAGCTGAAGCTTTCTTT. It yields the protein CASPGAEAFF. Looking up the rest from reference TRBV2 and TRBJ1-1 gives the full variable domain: EPEVTQTPSHQVTQMGQEVILRCVPISNHLYFYWYRQILGQKVEFLVSFYNNEISEKSEIFDDQFSVERPDGSNFTLKIRSTKLEDSAMYFCASPGAEAFFGQGTRLTVV.